This TCR beta chain was sequenced for a study of blood T cells in healthy people across ages. V dropped 5 bases and J dropped 2 bases, with 13 bases sitting between them. Germline-derived CDR1 and CDR2 are MNHEY and SMNVEV (reference sequence). The CDR3 runs 15 residues. Study-wide points: A roughly linear fall in TCR beta diversity per million T cells was seen with increasing age. Unknown CMV status may confound age-related changes in expanded clones.

This clonotype turned up a few times. Its antigen is unidentified. With a J-beta primer mix and a sample-barcoded 5' primer, a second PCR ran about 7 to 12 cycles. The authors tagged each cDNA molecule using a template-switch adaptor with 12 random nucleotides. Every sample produced at least 3 million CDR3-containing paired-end reads. From the 5' RACE reads, TCRdb called clonotypes with MiXCR, one entry per CDR3 protein. This sample yields about 970,000 distinct CDR3 sequences, of which roughly 51% are seen a single time; roughly 23% belongs to the top ten. The chain is built from TRBV27 and TRBJ2-1, with D perhaps assigned TRBD1 or TRBD2 (6 bases each). Sequenced input: blood. The receptor comes from a woman aged 60 to 75 in good health. This CDR3 is CASSTRGGPYNEQFF. CDR3 DNA: TGTGCCAGCAGTACCAGGGGAGGCCCCTACAATGAGCAGTTCTTC.